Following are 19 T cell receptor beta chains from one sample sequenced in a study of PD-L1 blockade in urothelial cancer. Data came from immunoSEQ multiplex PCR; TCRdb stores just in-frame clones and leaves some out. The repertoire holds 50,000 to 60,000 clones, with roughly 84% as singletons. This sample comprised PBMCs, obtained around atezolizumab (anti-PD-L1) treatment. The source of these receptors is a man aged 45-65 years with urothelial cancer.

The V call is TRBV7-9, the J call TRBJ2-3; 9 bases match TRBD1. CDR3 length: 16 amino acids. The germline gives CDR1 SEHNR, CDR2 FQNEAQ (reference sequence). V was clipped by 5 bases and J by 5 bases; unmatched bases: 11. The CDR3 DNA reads TGTGCCAGCAGCCCCCTCCCGGGACAGGGAGAAGATACGCAGTATTTT. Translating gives CASSPLPGQGEDTQYF.

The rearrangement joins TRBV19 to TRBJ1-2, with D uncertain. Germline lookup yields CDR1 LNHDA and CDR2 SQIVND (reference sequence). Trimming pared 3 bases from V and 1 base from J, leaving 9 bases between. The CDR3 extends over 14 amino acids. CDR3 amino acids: CASSIIPVNYGYTF. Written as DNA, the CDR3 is TGTGCCAGTAGTATTATCCCGGTTAACTATGGCTACACCTTC.

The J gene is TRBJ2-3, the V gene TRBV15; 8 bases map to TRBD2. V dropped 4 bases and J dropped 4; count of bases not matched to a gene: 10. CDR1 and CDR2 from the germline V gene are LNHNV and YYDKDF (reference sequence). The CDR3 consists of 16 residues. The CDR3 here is CATSNQVSGSSDTQYF. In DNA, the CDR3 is TGTGCCACCAGCAACCAAGTCAGCGGGAGTTCAGATACGCAGTATTTT.

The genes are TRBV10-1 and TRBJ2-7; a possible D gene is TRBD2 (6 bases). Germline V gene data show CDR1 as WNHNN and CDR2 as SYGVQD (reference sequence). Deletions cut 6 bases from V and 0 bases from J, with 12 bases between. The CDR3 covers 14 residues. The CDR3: CASSGTSNSYEQYF. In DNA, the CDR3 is TGCGCCAGCAGCGGGACTTCCAACTCCTACGAGCAGTACTTC.

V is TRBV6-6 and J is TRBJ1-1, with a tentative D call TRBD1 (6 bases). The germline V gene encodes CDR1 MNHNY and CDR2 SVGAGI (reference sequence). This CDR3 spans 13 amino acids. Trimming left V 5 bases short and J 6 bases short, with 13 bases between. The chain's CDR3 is CASSTQGRAEAFF. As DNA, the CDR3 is TGTGCCAGCAGTACACAGGGTAGGGCTGAAGCTTTCTTT.

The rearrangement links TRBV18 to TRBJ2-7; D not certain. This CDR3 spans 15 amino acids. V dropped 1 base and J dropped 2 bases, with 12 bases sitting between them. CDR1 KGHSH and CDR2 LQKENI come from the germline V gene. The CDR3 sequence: CASSPRLEAAYEQYF. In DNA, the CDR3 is TGTGCCAGCTCACCACGGCTTGAGGCGGCCTACGAGCAGTACTTC.

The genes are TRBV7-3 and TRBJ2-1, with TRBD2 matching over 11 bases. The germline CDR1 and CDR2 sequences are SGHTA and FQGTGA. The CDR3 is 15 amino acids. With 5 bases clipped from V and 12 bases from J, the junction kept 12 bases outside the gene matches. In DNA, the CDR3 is TGTGCCAGCAGCGAAGGGGGACTAGCGGTCGGGGGGCAGTTCTTC. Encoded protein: CASSEGGLAVGGQFF.

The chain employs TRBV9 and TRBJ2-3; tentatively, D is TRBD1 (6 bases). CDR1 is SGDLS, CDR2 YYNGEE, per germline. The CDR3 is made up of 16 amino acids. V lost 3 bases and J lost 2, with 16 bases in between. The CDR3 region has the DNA TGTGCCAGCAGCGACTTAGGACAGCCGTACACAGATACGCAGTATTTT. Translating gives CASSDLGQPYTDTQYF.

CDR3 residues: CASKFQGAKNIQYF. The CDR3 DNA reads TGTGCCAGCAAGTTCCAGGGAGCCAAAAACATTCAGTACTTC. The chain combines TRBV6-1 with TRBJ2-4; a weak D match, TRBD1 (5 bases). Trimming took off 7 bases at V and 0 bases at J, with 10 bases between the two ends. Per germline, CDR1 MNHNS and CDR2 SASEGT. The CDR3 is 14 residues long.

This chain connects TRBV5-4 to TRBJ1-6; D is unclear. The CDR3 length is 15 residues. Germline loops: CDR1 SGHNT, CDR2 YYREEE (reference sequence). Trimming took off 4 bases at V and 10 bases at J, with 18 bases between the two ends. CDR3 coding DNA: TGTGCCAGCAGCATGCCGGGAACCTCGTCCTCACCCCTCCACTTT. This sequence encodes CASSMPGTSSSPLHF.

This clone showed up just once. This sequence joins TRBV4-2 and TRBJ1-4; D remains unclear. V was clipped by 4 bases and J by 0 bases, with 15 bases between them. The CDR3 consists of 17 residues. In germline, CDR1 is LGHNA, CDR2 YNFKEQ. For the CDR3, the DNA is TGTGCCAGCAGCCGCGGGGAGGGCACAACAACTAATGAAAAACTGTTTTTT. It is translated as CASSRGEGTTTNEKLFF.

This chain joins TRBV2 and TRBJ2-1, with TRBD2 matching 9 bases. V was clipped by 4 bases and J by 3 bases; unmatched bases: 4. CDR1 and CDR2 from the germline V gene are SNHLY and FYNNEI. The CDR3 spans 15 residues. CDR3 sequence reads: CASSVGLALYNEQFF. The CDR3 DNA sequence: TGTGCCAGCAGTGTGGGACTAGCACTCTACAATGAGCAGTTCTTC.

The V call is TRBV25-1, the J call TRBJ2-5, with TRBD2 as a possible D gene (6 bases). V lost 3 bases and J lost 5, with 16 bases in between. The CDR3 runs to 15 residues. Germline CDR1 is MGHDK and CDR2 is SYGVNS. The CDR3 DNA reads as TGTGCCAGCAGTGAGAGGGGCCTTGGAGGGGAGACCCAGTACTTC. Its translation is CASSERGLGGETQYF.

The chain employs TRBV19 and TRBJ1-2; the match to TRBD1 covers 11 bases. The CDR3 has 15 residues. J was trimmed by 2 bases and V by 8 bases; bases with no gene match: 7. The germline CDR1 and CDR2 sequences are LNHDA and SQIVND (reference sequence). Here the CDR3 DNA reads TGTGCCAGTCGGACAGGGGGCTCAGGGAACTATGGCTACACCTTC. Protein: CASRTGGSGNYGYTF.

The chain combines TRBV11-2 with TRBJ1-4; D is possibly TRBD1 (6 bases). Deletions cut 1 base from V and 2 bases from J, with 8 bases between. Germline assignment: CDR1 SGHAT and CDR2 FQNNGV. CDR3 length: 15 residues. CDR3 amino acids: CASSLGQGTNEKLFF. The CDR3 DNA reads TGTGCCAGCAGCTTAGGGCAGGGGACTAATGAAAAACTGTTTTTT.

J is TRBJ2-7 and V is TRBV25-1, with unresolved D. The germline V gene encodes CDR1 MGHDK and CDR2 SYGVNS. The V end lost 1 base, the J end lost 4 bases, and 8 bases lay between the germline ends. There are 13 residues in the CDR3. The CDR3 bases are TGTGCCAGCAGTGAATTTAACAATTACGAGCAGTACTTC. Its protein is CASSEFNNYEQYF.

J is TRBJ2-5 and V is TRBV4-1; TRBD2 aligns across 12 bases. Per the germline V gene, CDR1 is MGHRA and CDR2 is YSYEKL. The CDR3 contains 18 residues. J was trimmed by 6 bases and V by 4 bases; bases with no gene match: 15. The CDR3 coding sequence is TGCGCCAGCAGCCCCGACGTCCCGGGACTAGCGGGTTCGAAGACCCAGTACTTC. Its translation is CASSPDVPGLAGSKTQYF.

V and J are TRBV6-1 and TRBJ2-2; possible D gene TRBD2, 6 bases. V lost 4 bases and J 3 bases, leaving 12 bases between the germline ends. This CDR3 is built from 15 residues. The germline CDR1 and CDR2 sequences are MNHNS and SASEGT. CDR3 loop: CASSAGDRDTGELFF. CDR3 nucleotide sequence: TGTGCCAGCAGTGCGGGAGATAGGGACACCGGGGAGCTGTTTTTT.

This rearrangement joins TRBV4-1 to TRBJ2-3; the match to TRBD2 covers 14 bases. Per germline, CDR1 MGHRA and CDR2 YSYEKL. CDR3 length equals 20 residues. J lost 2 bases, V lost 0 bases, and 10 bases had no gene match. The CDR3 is CASSQDRGTSGSTSTDTQYF. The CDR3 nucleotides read TGCGCCAGCAGCCAAGATCGCGGGACTAGCGGGAGTACTTCCACAGATACGCAGTATTTT.